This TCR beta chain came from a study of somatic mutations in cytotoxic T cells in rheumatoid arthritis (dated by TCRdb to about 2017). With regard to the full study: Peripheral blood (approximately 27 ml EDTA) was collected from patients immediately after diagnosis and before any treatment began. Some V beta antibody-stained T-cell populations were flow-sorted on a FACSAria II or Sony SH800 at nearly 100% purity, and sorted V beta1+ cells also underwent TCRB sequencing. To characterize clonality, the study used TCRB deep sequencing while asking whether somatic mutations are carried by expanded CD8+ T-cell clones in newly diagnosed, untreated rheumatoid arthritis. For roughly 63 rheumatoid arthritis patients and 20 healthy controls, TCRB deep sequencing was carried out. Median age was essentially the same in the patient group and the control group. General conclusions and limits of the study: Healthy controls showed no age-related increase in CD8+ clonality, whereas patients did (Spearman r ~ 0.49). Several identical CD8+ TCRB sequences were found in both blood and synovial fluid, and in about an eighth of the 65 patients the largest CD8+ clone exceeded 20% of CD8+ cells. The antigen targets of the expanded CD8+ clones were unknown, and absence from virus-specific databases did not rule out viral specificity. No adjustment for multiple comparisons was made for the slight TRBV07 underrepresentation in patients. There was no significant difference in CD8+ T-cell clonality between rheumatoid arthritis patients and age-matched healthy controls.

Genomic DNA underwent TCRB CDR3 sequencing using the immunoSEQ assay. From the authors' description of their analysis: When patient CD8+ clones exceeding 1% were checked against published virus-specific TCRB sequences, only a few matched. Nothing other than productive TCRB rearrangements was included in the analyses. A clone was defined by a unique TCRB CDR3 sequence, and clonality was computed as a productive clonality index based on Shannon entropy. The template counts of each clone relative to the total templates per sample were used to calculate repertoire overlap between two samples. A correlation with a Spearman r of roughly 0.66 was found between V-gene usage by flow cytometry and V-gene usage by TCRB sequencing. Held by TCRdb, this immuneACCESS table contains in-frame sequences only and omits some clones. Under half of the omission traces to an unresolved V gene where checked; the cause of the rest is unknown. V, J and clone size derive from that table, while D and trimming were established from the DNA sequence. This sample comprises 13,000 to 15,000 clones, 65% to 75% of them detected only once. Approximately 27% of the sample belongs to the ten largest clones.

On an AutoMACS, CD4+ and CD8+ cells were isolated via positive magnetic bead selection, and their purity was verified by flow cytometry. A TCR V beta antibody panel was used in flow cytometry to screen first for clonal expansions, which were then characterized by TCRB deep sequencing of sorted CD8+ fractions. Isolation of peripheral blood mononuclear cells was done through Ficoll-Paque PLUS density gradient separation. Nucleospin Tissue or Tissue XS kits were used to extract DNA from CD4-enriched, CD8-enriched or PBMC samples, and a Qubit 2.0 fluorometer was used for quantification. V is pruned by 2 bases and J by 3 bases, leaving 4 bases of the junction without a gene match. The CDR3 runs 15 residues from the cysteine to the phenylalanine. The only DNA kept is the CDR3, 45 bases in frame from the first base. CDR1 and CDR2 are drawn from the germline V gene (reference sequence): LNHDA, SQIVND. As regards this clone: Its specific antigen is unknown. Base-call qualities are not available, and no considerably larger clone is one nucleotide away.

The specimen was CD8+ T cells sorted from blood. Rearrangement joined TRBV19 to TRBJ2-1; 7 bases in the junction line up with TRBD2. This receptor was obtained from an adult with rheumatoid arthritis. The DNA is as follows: TGTGCCAGTAGTATAAGTGGGGGGGACTACAATGAGCAGTTCTTC. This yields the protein CASSISGGDYNEQFF. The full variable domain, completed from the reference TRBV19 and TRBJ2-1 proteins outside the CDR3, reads DGGITQSPKYLFRKEGQNVTLSCEQNLNHDAMYWYRQDPGQGLRLIYYSQIVNDFQKGDIAEGYSVSREKKESFPLTVTSAQKNPTAFYLCASSISGGDYNEQFFGPGTRLTVL.